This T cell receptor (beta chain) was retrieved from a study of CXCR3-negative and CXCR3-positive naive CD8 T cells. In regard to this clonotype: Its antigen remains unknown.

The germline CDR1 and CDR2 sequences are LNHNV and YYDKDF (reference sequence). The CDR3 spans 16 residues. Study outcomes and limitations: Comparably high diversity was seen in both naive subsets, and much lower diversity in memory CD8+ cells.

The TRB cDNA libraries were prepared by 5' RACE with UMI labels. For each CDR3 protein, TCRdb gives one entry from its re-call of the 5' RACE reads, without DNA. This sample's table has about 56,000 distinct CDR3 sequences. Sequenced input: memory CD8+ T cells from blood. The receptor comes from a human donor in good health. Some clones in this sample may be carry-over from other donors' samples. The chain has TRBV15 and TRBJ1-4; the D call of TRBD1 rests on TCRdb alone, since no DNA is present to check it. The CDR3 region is CATSLTTGTGVEKLFF.